This T cell receptor (beta chain) was observed in a study of identical twins. TCRdb ran MiXCR on the 5' RACE reads and lists one entry per CDR3 protein. The data contain about 530,000 distinct CDR3 sequences, 15% of them seen just once; the ten biggest clones take up less than 0.5%. In addition, the sample was reused for a study of yellow fever vaccine responses in identical twins.

The sequence derives from a woman between 18 and 29 years old in good health. The sample was CD4+ T cells sorted from blood.

The CDR3 is CASSQTGGSTYEQYF. For the CDR3, the DNA is TGCGCCAGCAGTCAAACGGGGGGCTCCACCTACGAGCAGTACTTC. The chain recombines TRBV5-1 with TRBJ2-7; the D gene is possibly TRBD2 (7 bases). The V gene lost 5 bases and the J gene lost 2 bases, with 17 bases spanning the gap. The CDR3 covers 15 residues. Germline V CDR1 and CDR2: SGHRS, YFSETQ.